Shown below are 12 T cell receptor beta chains from a single sample sequenced in a study of OX40 agonist ivuxolimab in advanced cancers. Libraries came from the immunoSEQ multiplex PCR assay. Here the immuneACCESS table is served through TCRdb, limited to in-frame sequences with V and J called. Missing clones are a known gap in these copies; in checked studies unresolved V genes cover under half, and the rest lacks a known reason. This sample is represented by tens of thousands of clones; roughly 94% of them were singletons. Over 20% of the sample rests with the top ten. The starting material was CD4+ or CD8+ T cells sorted from blood, obtained in a trial of the OX40 agonist ivuxolimab. The receptors come from an adult with an advanced solid tumor such as melanoma, head and neck, liver or kidney cancer.

The V call is TRBV28, the J call TRBJ2-3; no clear D. From germline, CDR1 is MDHEN and CDR2 SYDVKM. V shed 2 bases and J shed 0 bases, with 15 bases lying between them. The CDR3 contains 17 residues. CDR3 in amino acids: CASSLVGQLGSTDTQYF. The CDR3 DNA sequence: TGTGCCAGCAGTTTAGTGGGCCAACTGGGTAGCACAGATACGCAGTATTTT.

The chain links TRBV4-3 to TRBJ2-3; D is uncertain. The CDR3 has 16 amino acids. The germline gives CDR1 LGHNA, CDR2 YSLEER. V was cut by 0 bases and J by 0 bases, with 10 bases left in between. The CDR3 loop reads CASSQELQKSTDTQYF. Written as DNA, the CDR3 is TGCGCCAGCAGCCAAGAGTTGCAGAAAAGCACAGATACGCAGTATTTT.

The chain employs TRBV5-4 and TRBJ2-2; no firm D call. The ends were cut back, 4 bases at V and 0 bases at J, with 1 base in the middle. The germline gives CDR1 SGHNT, CDR2 YYREEE (reference sequence). The CDR3 runs 12 residues. CDR3 DNA: TGTGCCAGCAGCCCGAACACCGGGGAGCTGTTTTTT. Translated: CASSPNTGELFF. Filled out from reference TRBV5-4 and TRBJ2-2, the complete variable domain reads ETGVTQSPTHLIKTRGQQVTLRCSSQSGHNTVSWYQQALGQGPQFIFQYYREEENGRGNFPPRFSGLQFPNYSSELNVNALELDDSALYLCASSPNTGELFFGEGSRLTVL.

This chain joins TRBV7-2 and TRBJ2-7; D remains ambiguous. The V gene lost 4 bases and the J gene lost 4 bases, with 8 bases spanning the gap. The CDR3 is 12 residues long. Germline assignment: CDR1 SGHTA and CDR2 FQGNSA. Written as DNA, the CDR3 is TGTGCCAGCAGCTACGCCTCTTACGAGCAGTACTTC. Encoded protein: CASSYASYEQYF.

The chain combines TRBV9 with TRBJ2-3; D may be TRBD1 (5 bases). The germline CDR1 and CDR2 sequences are SGDLS and YYNGEE. Trimming cost V 2 bases and J 4 bases, with 11 bases left between them. This CDR3 comprises 14 residues. DNA for the CDR3: TGTGCCAGCAGCGTTGGGGCAATCGCAGATACGCAGTATTTT. Its protein product is CASSVGAIADTQYF.

J is TRBJ2-3 and V is TRBV6-5; D might be TRBD1 (5 bases). The CDR3 is 14 amino acids. Germline lookup yields CDR1 MNHEY and CDR2 SVGAGI. Trimming removed 8 bases at V and 3 bases at J, with 15 bases between. The DNA for the CDR3 is TGTGCCAGCGCCGACAGTGAGAGTACAGATACGCAGTATTTT. Its protein product is CASADSESTDTQYF.

The CDR3 nucleotides read TGTGCCAGCGCCGGGACAGCTAGCTCCTACGAGCAGTACTTC. Translating gives CASAGTASSYEQYF. The genes are TRBV27 and TRBJ2-7; TRBD1 matches at 7 bases. This CDR3 contains 14 residues. The V segment lost 8 bases and the J segment 0 bases; nucleotides outside the gene matches: 7. Per germline, CDR1 MNHEY and CDR2 SMNVEV (reference sequence).

The chain uses TRBV9 and TRBJ1-5; tentative D call: TRBD1 (6 bases). The V end lost 7 bases, the J end lost 4 bases, and 12 bases lay between the germline ends. The CDR3 sequence is 13 residues long. Per the germline V gene, CDR1 is SGDLS and CDR2 is YYNGEE. CDR3 amino acids: CASGGGLNQPQHF. The CDR3 coding sequence is TGTGCCAGCGGAGGGGGGCTGAATCAGCCCCAGCATTTT.

This clone has a single count. This chain uses TRBV6-5 with TRBJ2-1, with TRBD2 as a possible D gene (5 bases). Trimming removed 0 bases from V and 4 bases from J, with 13 bases in between. Germline CDR1 and CDR2: MNHEY and SVGAGI. CDR3 length equals 16 residues. The CDR3 nucleotides read TGTGCCAGCAGTTACTCGGAGCGGAACATTTACAATGAGCAGTTCTTC. Translation: CASSYSERNIYNEQFF.

The chain uses TRBV25-1 and TRBJ2-1; D possibly matches TRBD1 or TRBD2 (5 bases each). The V gene's germline CDR1 is MGHDK and CDR2 SYGVNS. Trimming left V 2 bases short and J 16 bases short, with 18 bases between. This CDR3 is built from 13 residues. CDR3 sequence: CASSEGTPGPGFF. The CDR3, as DNA: TGTGCCAGCAGTGAAGGGACCCCGGGACCAGGCTTCTTC.

The rearrangement joins TRBV7-8 to TRBJ1-2; D may be TRBD1 (5 bases). The CDR3 consists of 20 residues. Trimming took off 2 bases at V and 0 bases at J, with 25 bases between the two ends. The germline V gene has CDR1 SGHVS and CDR2 FQNEAQ. As DNA, the CDR3 is TGTGCCAGCAGCTTATGGGCGTTTGGGGCAGTGGGGGAAGCTAACTATGGCTACACCTTC. Its protein is CASSLWAFGAVGEANYGYTF.

The chain joins TRBV27 to TRBJ2-1; 13 positions agree with TRBD2. Germline V gene sequence: CDR1 MNHEY, CDR2 SMNVEV (reference sequence). With 7 bases clipped from V and 4 bases from J, the junction kept 4 bases outside the gene matches. CDR3 length: 15 residues. The CDR3 sequence is CASTGLAGVYNEQFF. DNA for the CDR3: TGTGCCAGCACAGGACTAGCGGGAGTGTACAATGAGCAGTTCTTC.